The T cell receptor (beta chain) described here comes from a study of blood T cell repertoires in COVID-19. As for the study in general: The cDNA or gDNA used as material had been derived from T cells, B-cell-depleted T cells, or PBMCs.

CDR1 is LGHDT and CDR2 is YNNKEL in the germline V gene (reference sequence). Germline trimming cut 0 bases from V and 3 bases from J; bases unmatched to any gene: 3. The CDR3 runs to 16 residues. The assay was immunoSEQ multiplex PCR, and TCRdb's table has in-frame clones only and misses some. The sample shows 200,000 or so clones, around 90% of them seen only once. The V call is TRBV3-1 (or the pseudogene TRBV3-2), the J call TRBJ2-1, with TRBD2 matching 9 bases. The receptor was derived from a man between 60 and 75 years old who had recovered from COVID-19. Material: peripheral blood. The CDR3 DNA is TGTGCCAGCAGCCAAGATCCTAGCGGGATCTACAATGAGCAGTTCTTC. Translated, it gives CASSQDPSGIYNEQFF.